The entry that follows covers one T cell receptor beta chain sequence. The antigen it recognizes is unknown. The input lacks base qualities; no much larger clone sits a single base away. The sample originates from a study of shared clonotypes between healthy human individuals (dated by TCRdb to the early 2020s). Notes on the research overall: A few men and two women, aged 18 to 49 years, made up the cohort. For each donor, CD4 naive and CD4 memory were each run on three plates, CD8 naive on two plates, and CD8 memory on one plate. Blood TCR repertoires of about 5 healthy adults were deeply sequenced to estimate repertoire size and the extent of clonotype sharing between individuals. Different laboratories and diverse techniques were used to prepare libraries and sequence TCR repertoires, to increase sequencing depth and limit assay-specific biases. Per donor, leukapheresis produced somewhere between about 0.94 and 9 billion PBMCs. Here is what the overall study found, with its caveats: Naive subsets generally had larger estimated clonotype richness than memory subsets did. When a few donors were compared, the shared fraction of clonotypes was about 5% for naive CD4, 3.5% to 4% for naive CD8, roughly 2.5% for memory CD4, and roughly 0.43% for memory CD8. Sampling was restricted to blood, and TCR repertoires in tissues likely differ from the TCR repertoires found in blood. Clonotypes shared by all four sorted-subset donors showed higher generation probabilities than non-shared clonotypes. Pairwise subsampling indicated that sequencing depth was expected to affect the degree of clonotype sharing among donors. Incomplete sequencing was indicated by rarefaction of sorted-subset datasets, despite the large sequencing depth. Because the study included only a small number of donors, the genetic and exposure-history diversity represented was limited.

TCR CDR3 regions were amplified from genomic DNA by multiplex PCR using the deep immunoSEQ assay. Genomic DNA extracted from each cell subset was distributed evenly over all wells of several immunoSEQ 96-well plates, and each plate served as one replicate. For sorted subsets, each replicate PCR was loaded with 200 ng genomic DNA, equivalent to 25,000 to 35,000 T cell genomes. Purified libraries were measured with a Qubit 3.0 fluorometer, size-checked on a Bioanalyzer 2100, and measured again with the KAPA Library Quantification kit. Every immunoSEQ 96-well plate was sequenced on a separate single-read 150-cycle Illumina NextSeq 550 flow cell. Per the authors' processing: The immunoSEQ output contained only junctional sequences without quality scores, so filtering could not match that applied to full-length reads. Sequences were annotated with PyIR, a Python wrapper for IgBLAST v1.9, and V/J genes and CDR3 were assigned using IMGT germline references. Reads with weak V/J assignments (E-value above 1e-6), missing CDR3, stop codons, out-of-frame junctions, or ambiguous translated residues were removed. V3J clonotypes were defined by identical inferred V gene, J gene, and CDR3 amino acid sequence. Percentage overlap between repertoires was calculated by dividing the number of shared unique clonotypes by the size of the smaller repertoire. Three approaches were used to assess repertoire richness: RTK rarefaction, the Chao1 estimator, and Recon v2.1 estimates of unobserved clonotypes. OLGA was used to compute generation probabilities for all TCRbeta clonotypes that the gDNA method yielded from a handful of donors. What TCRdb holds here is the immuneACCESS table cut down to in-frame rearrangements. Part of the clones is not present; checked against another copy, under half of the missing clones reflect an unresolved V gene, and the others are unexplained. V and J calls and clone size follow that table, whereas D and trimming were derived from the DNA. This sample holds some 700,000 clones; around 91% were observed only once. The ten most abundant clones make up 34% of the sample.

The germline V gene (reference sequence) specifies SGHNT as CDR1 and YYREEE as CDR2. The germline V end is reduced by 6 bases and the J end by 5 bases; junction bases left unmatched: 11. Counted from cysteine to phenylalanine, this CDR3 has 15 amino acids. Solely the CDR3 DNA is kept, with 45 bases framed from the first base. Donors were healthy HIV-negative adults with no recently reported acute infections or vaccinations. Every donor was a Caucasian adult residing in Nashville, Tennessee, USA. CD8 memory samples combined magnetically selected CD45RO+ cells with CCR7-negative CD45RA+ effector memory (TemRA) cells. After blood collection by leukapheresis, PBMCs were isolated using Ficoll-Histopaque density gradient centrifugation and then cryopreserved in the vapor phase of liquid nitrogen. Purity and quantity of every magnetically sorted T cell population were checked by analytical flow cytometry. From each sorted fraction, genomic DNA was isolated and quantified by UV absorbance on a Nanodrop 2000c.

The sequence was obtained from a young man in good health. Some clones in this sample may be carry-over from other donors' samples. Sequencing was carried out using memory CD8+ T cells from PBMCs. This sample's cell subset or site label indicates: CD45RO+ cells pooled with CCR7-negative TemRA cells. The chain was built from TRBV5-4 and TRBJ2-7, and 10 junction bases match TRBD2. Read as DNA, the sequence is TGTGCCAGCAACAATTACGGGACTAGCGCGCACGAGCAGTACTTC. Translation gives CASNNYGTSAHEQYF.